These T cell receptor beta chains were read from a single sample in a study of blood T cell repertoires in COVID-19. The protocol was immunoSEQ multiplex PCR, while the TCRdb copy is restricted to in-frame clones and leaves out a portion. The profile shows 120,000 or so clones, 85% of them singletons. The sample was peripheral blood. The receptors were sampled from a man at least 80 years old with active or convalescent COVID-19. CDR3s include the opening cysteine and the closing phenylalanine or tryptophan. The D gene is left open where the match is weak. Expanded clones get a size class; other rows say once, few or many, or leave the size out.

j_gene: TRBJ1-2
d_gene: TRBD1
abundance: -
v_gene: TRBV2
CDR3nt: TGTGCCAGCAGTGGGACAGGGGTCGGCTACACCTTC
CDR3aa: CASSGTGVGYTF

j_gene: TRBJ1-5
d_gene: -
abundance: -
v_gene: TRBV19
CDR3nt: TGTGCCAGTAGTAAACCTTGGACAGACCAGCCCCAGCATTTT
CDR3aa: CASSKPWTDQPQHF

j_gene: TRBJ2-7
d_gene: TRBD1
abundance: -
v_gene: TRBV7-9
CDR3nt: TGTGCCAGCAGCTTAGAGGGTCCGGGACAGCGATACTTC
CDR3aa: CASSLEGPGQRYF

j_gene: TRBJ2-3
d_gene: -
abundance: -
v_gene: TRBV24-1
CDR3nt: TGTGCCACTCGGACGGGGAGCACAGATACGCAGTATTTT
CDR3aa: CATRTGSTDTQYF

j_gene: TRBJ1-2
d_gene: TRBD1
abundance: once
v_gene: TRBV28
CDR3nt: TGTGCCAGCAGTCGGGACAGGAGCTATGGCTACACCTTC
CDR3aa: CASSRDRSYGYTF

j_gene: TRBJ1-1
d_gene: -
abundance: -
v_gene: TRBV19
CDR3nt: TGTGCCAGTAGTTTCTTTGAGAGAGTGAACACTGAAGCTTTCTTT
CDR3aa: CASSFFERVNTEAFF

j_gene: TRBJ1-6
d_gene: -
abundance: once
v_gene: TRBV14
CDR3nt: TGTGCCAGCAGCCCTCTACACAGCTCCTATAATTCACCCCTCCACTTT
CDR3aa: CASSPLHSSYNSPLHF

j_gene: TRBJ2-4
d_gene: -
abundance: -
v_gene: TRBV11-2
CDR3nt: TGTGCCAGCAGCTCAGGCCCGCAGGAAGCCAAAAACATTCAGTACTTC
CDR3aa: CASSSGPQEAKNIQYF

j_gene: TRBJ2-2
d_gene: -
abundance: -
v_gene: TRBV2
CDR3nt: TGTGCCAGCAGCGGACTGGTTGCCGGGGAGCTGTTTTTT
CDR3aa: CASSGLVAGELFF

j_gene: TRBJ2-7
d_gene: TRBD2
abundance: once
v_gene: TRBV9
CDR3nt: TGTGCCAGCAGCGTAGAAGCGGGACTAGGTACCCTGGAGCAGTACTTC
CDR3aa: CASSVEAGLGTLEQYF